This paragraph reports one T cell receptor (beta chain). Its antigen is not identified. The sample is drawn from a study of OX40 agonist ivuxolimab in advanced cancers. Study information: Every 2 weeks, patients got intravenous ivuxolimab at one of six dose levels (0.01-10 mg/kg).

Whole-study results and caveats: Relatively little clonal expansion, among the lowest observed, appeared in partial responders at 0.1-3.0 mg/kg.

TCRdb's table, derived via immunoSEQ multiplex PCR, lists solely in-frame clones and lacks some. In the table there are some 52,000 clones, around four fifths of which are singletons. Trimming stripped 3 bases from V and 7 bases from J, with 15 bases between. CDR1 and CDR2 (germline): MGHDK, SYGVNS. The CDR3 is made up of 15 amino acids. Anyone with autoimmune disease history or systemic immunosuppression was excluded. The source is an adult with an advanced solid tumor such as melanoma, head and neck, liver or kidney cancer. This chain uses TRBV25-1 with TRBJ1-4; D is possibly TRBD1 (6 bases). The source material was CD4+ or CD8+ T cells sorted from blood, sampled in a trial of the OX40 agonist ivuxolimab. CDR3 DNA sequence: TGTGCCAGCAGTGATACAGGGCACCCCGGTGAAAAACTGTTTTTT. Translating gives CASSDTGHPGEKLFF.